One sample yielded the 25 T cell receptor beta chains listed below, sequenced in a study of shared clonotypes between healthy human individuals. Libraries were prepared by immunoSEQ multiplex PCR; TCRdb keeps only in-frame clonotypes and omits some of them. The sample contains roughly 2 million clones, roughly 94% of which appear only once. Sequencing was done on a sample of naive CD4+ T cells sorted from blood. Subset specified: CD45RA+ positively selected. Receptor source: a man in his late teens or twenties in good health.

Concerning this clone: Other DNA sequences within the sample encode an identical CDR3. CDR3: CASSLDTGELFF. CDR3 nucleotide sequence: TGTGCCAGCAGCCTAGATACCGGGGAGCTGTTTTTT. The chain joins TRBV7-2 to TRBJ2-2; D is uncertain. Germline-derived CDR1 and CDR2 are SGHTA and FQGNSA. The CDR3 spans 12 residues. V dropped 5 bases and J dropped 5 bases, with 6 bases sitting between them. Based on the CDR3 plus reference TRBV7-2 and TRBJ2-2, the full variable domain is GAGVSQSPSNKVTEKGKDVELRCDPISGHTALYWYRQSLGQGLEFLIYFQGNSAPDKSGLPSDRFSAERTGGSVSTLTIQRTQQEDSAVYLCASSLDTGELFFGEGSRLTVL.

V usage is TRBV4-1 and J usage is TRBJ2-7; 12 positions match TRBD2. This CDR3 has 16 amino acids. Germline V gene lookup returns CDR1 MGHRA and CDR2 YSYEKL. V shed 0 bases, J shed 1 base, and the junction held 1 base outside the gene matches. The CDR3 region is CASSQDGLAGSYEQYF. For the CDR3, the DNA is TGCGCCAGCAGCCAAGATGGACTAGCGGGGTCCTACGAGCAGTACTTC.

The rearrangement uses TRBV28 and TRBJ2-1, with 7 bases lining up with TRBD2. The junction had 9 bases not matched to a gene; V was cut back by 4 bases and J by 6 bases. From germline, CDR1 is MDHEN and CDR2 SYDVKM. The CDR3 runs 15 residues. The CDR3 here is CASSSLARPGNEQFF. CDR3 sequence (DNA): TGTGCCAGCAGTTCACTAGCGAGACCCGGCAATGAGCAGTTCTTC.

The V gene is TRBV6-5, the J gene TRBJ2-5; 8 nucleotides align to TRBD1. Germline assignment: CDR1 MNHEY and CDR2 SVGAGI. CDR3 size: 15 residues. The V segment lost 5 bases and the J segment 1 base; nucleotides outside the gene matches: 6. The CDR3 region has the DNA TGTGCCAGCAGTAGCCGGACAGGGCCCCAAGAGACCCAGTACTTC. Its translation is CASSSRTGPQETQYF.

The gene calls are TRBV21-1 and TRBJ2-1. TRBV21-1 is noted as a pseudogene. The CDR3 totals 14 residues. The CDR3 is CASSKAGLYNEQFF. CDR3 coding DNA: TGTGCCAGCAGCAAAGCGGGTCTTTACAATGAGCAGTTCTTC.

The J gene is TRBJ2-3, the V gene TRBV18; 10 bases are shared with TRBD2. V shed 6 bases and J 5 bases; nucleotides not matched to a gene: 20. The CDR3 spans 19 residues. Germline values: CDR1 KGHSH, CDR2 LQKENI. The CDR3 sequence: CASSRLPLAGEPGGDTQYF. Written as DNA, the CDR3 is TGTGCCAGCTCCCGACTTCCCCTAGCGGGGGAACCAGGGGGAGATACGCAGTATTTT. Full variable domain (remainder filled in from reference TRBV18 and TRBJ2-3): NAGVMQNPRHLVRRRGQEARLRCSPMKGHSHVYWYRQLPEEGLKFMVYLQKENIIDESGMPKERFSAEFPKEGPSILRIQQVVRGDSAAYFCASSRLPLAGEPGGDTQYFGPGTRLTVL.

In the case of this clone: The same CDR3 is also encoded by other DNA sequences in this sample. CDR3: CASSFGSYGYTF. As DNA, the CDR3 is TGTGCCAGCAGTTTCGGATCTTATGGCTACACCTTC. The rearrangement links TRBV28 to TRBJ1-2, with D unclear. This CDR3 contains 12 residues. The V gene's germline CDR1 is MDHEN and CDR2 SYDVKM. V shed 3 bases and J shed 5 bases, with 7 bases lying between them.

The J gene is TRBJ2-2, the V gene TRBV5-5; D is perhaps TRBD1 or TRBD2 (5 bases each). The CDR3 spans 14 residues. The V end lost 4 bases, the J end lost 2 bases, and 9 bases lay between the germline ends. The germline CDR1 and CDR2 sequences are SGHKS and YYEKEE (reference sequence). DNA of the CDR3: TGTGCCAGCAGCCGAGGGACCAACACCGGGGAGCTGTTTTTT. This sequence encodes CASSRGTNTGELFF.

A note on this clone: This sample also contains other DNA sequences that code for the same CDR3. The chain couples TRBV18 to TRBJ2-1; 9 bases match TRBD2. J was trimmed by 2 bases and V by 3 bases; bases with no gene match: 2. CDR1 is KGHSH, CDR2 LQKENI, per germline. This CDR3 spans 15 amino acids. The CDR3 loop is CASSPLAGTYNEQFF. The CDR3 DNA is TGTGCCAGCTCACCCCTAGCGGGGACCTACAATGAGCAGTTCTTC.

The chain couples TRBV5-1 to TRBJ1-1, with 8 bases aligning to TRBD1. V gave up 5 bases and J gave up 10 bases; unmatched junction bases: 13. This CDR3 spans 14 amino acids. Germline V lookup: CDR1 SGHRS, CDR2 YFSETQ. The CDR3 is CASRRSSGQARAFF. The CDR3 nucleotides read TGCGCCAGCAGACGGTCCTCGGGACAGGCCCGAGCTTTCTTT.

The rearrangement joins TRBV5-1 to TRBJ2-1, with TRBD2 as a possible D gene (7 bases). The germline CDR1 and CDR2 sequences are SGHRS and YFSETQ. This CDR3 spans 16 amino acids. V was shortened by 0 bases and J by 10 bases, with 20 bases between the two germline ends. CDR3 coding DNA: TGCGCCAGCAGCTTGGAAGGGTCACGGGGGGCCGGGGAGCAGTTCTTC. Its protein is CASSLEGSRGAGEQFF. Together with reference TRBV5-1 and TRBJ2-1, the CDR3 gives the full variable domain: KAGVTQTPRYLIKTRGQQVTLSCSPISGHRSVSWYQQTPGQGLQFLFEYFSETQRNKGNFPGRFSGRQFSNSRSEMNVSTLELGDSALYLCASSLEGSRGAGEQFFGPGTRLTVL.

CDR3 protein: CASSPGGQGGHGYTF. DNA of the CDR3: TGTGCCAGCAGTCCTGGAGGACAGGGTGGGCATGGCTACACCTTC. The genes are TRBV28 and TRBJ1-2; 8 positions match TRBD1. The CDR3 covers 15 residues. V gave up 5 bases and J gave up 6 bases; unmatched junction bases: 11. The germline V gene has CDR1 MDHEN and CDR2 SYDVKM.

The chain recombines TRBV12-5 with TRBJ1-5; tentatively, D is TRBD1 (6 bases). The CDR3 has 15 residues. Germline CDR1 LGHNT, CDR2 FRNRAP. Trimming took 2 bases from V and 8 from J, leaving 16 bases between them. The CDR3: CASGLTRQEGEPQHF. The CDR3 bases are TGTGCTAGTGGTTTGACCCGACAGGAGGGAGAGCCCCAGCATTTT.

The chain joins TRBV30 to TRBJ2-5; 10 bases agree with TRBD1. This CDR3 spans 16 amino acids. Germline V gene lookup returns CDR1 GTSNPN and CDR2 SVGIG (reference sequence). Losses at the gene ends were 2 bases for V and 7 bases for J; bases not matched to a gene: 13. The CDR3 is CAWSRRQGAGLGTQYF. The CDR3 DNA sequence: TGTGCCTGGAGTCGACGACAGGGGGCGGGTCTGGGGACCCAGTACTTC.

The genes are TRBV28 and TRBJ2-2; 7 bases fit TRBD2. After removal of 2 bases from V and 6 bases from J, the junction contained 0 bases not matched to a gene. The CDR3 is made up of 13 amino acids. Germline V gene sequence: CDR1 MDHEN, CDR2 SYDVKM. The CDR3 bases are TGTGCCAGCAGTTTAGGGGGGGCCGGGGAGCTGTTTTTT. Translation: CASSLGGAGELFF.

With respect to this clone: Other DNA sequences in this sample translate to the same CDR3. The chain carries TRBV2 and TRBJ1-3; tentative D call: TRBD1 (5 bases). The CDR3 has 13 residues. V was clipped by 5 bases and J by 4 bases, with 9 bases between them. CDR1 is SNHLY and CDR2 is FYNNEI in the germline V gene. CDR3 nucleotide sequence: TGTGCCAGCAGTCGAGACAGAGGAAACACCATATATTTT. It specifies CASSRDRGNTIYF.

The rearrangement links TRBV28 to TRBJ1-4; possible D gene TRBD1, 5 bases. V lost 7 bases to trimming and J lost 0 bases, with 9 bases between them. Per germline, CDR1 MDHEN and CDR2 SYDVKM. This CDR3 spans 14 amino acids. The CDR3 region has the DNA TGTGCCAGCACAAGGGACCCAACTAATGAAAAACTGTTTTTT. It encodes CASTRDPTNEKLFF.

The chain has TRBV18 and TRBJ2-1; a possible D gene is TRBD2 (5 bases). Germline CDR1 KGHSH, CDR2 LQKENI. V was cut by 1 base and J by 9 bases, with 19 bases left in between. CDR3 length: 16 residues. The CDR3 sequence: CASSPQALGSSGEQFF. The CDR3 nucleotides are TGTGCCAGCTCACCACAAGCACTAGGCTCGTCGGGTGAGCAGTTCTTC.

The chain joins TRBV6-5 to TRBJ2-5, with 11 nucleotides matching TRBD2. The junction had 2 bases not matched to a gene; V was cut back by 0 bases and J by 5 bases. This CDR3 spans 15 amino acids. Germline V CDR1 and CDR2: MNHEY, SVGAGI. CDR3 sequence (DNA): TGTGCCAGCAGTTACTCTGCTAGCGGGGGGGAGACCCAGTACTTC. Translation: CASSYSASGGETQYF.

The genes are TRBV2 and TRBJ2-3; 7 bases agree with TRBD1. The CDR3 length is 14 residues. Germline V gene sequence: CDR1 SNHLY, CDR2 FYNNEI. The ends lost 5 bases at V and 3 bases at J; junction bases unmatched: 5. The CDR3 DNA reads as TGTGCCAGCAGTAGACAGGGAACTACAGATACGCAGTATTTT. Residues: CASSRQGTTDTQYF.

The chain employs TRBV18 and TRBJ2-3; D is ambiguous. The CDR3 extends over 15 amino acids. The germline V and J ends were trimmed by 0 bases and 5 bases, with 12 bases remaining between them. The germline gives CDR1 KGHSH, CDR2 LQKENI. The CDR3 nucleotides read TGTGCCAGCTCACCACCGAACCAAGGGTTAGATACGCAGTATTTT. Amino acid sequence: CASSPPNQGLDTQYF.

The chain carries TRBV25-1 and TRBJ2-2; 8 nucleotides line up with TRBD1. This CDR3 is built from 17 residues. J gave up 4 bases and V 1 base, and 8 bases lay outside the gene matches. CDR1 is MGHDK and CDR2 is SYGVNS in the germline V gene. The CDR3 protein is CASSESGGAAVTGELFF. DNA for the CDR3: TGTGCCAGCAGTGAATCAGGGGGCGCAGCCGTCACCGGGGAGCTGTTTTTT.

This clone is a singleton in its sample. CDR3 sequence reads: CASSPPVGGGYGYTF. CDR3 bases: TGTGCCAGCTCACCACCGGTGGGAGGCGGCTATGGCTACACCTTC. V gene TRBV18 combines with J gene TRBJ1-2, with unresolved D. The CDR3 loop spans 15 amino acids. The V end lost 0 bases, the J end lost 4 bases, and 12 bases lay between the germline ends. CDR1 KGHSH and CDR2 LQKENI come from the germline V gene.

The V and J genes are TRBV7-9 and TRBJ2-6; TRBD1 matches 8 bases. The germline V gene encodes CDR1 SEHNR and CDR2 FQNEAQ (reference sequence). V lost 1 base to trimming and J lost 0 bases; unmatched junction nucleotides: 8. The CDR3 extends over 19 amino acids. CDR3 coding DNA: TGTGCCAGCAGCTTAGGAGGTGGGACAGGAGACTCTGGGGCCAACGTCCTGACTTTC. Protein: CASSLGGGTGDSGANVLTF.

The chain links TRBV28 to TRBJ1-1, with unresolved D. Trimming cost V 6 bases and J 1 base, with 18 bases left between them. The germline CDR1 and CDR2 sequences are MDHEN and SYDVKM. The CDR3 contains 16 residues. CDR3 bases: TGTGCCAGCAGGAATCCTGGCAGGCTAGAGAACACTGAAGCTTTCTTT. This encodes CASRNPGRLENTEAFF.